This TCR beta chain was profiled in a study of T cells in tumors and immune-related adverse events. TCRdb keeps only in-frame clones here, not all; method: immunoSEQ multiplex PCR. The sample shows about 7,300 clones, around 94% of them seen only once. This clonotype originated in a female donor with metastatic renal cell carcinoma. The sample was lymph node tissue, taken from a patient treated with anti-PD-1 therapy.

DNA for the CDR3: TGTGCCAGCAGCTATCGGGACAGCGTCACAGATACGCAGTATTTT. This sequence encodes CASSYRDSVTDTQYF. V usage is TRBV28 and J usage is TRBJ2-3, with 7 positions matching TRBD1. In germline, CDR1 is MDHEN, CDR2 SYDVKM. This CDR3 comprises 15 residues. With V trimmed by 6 bases and J by 2 bases, 8 bases remained unmatched. The full variable domain, its missing parts supplied by reference TRBV28 and TRBJ2-3, is DVKVTQSSRYLVKRTGEKVFLECVQDMDHENMFWYRQDPGLGLRLIYFSYDVKMKEKGDIPEGYSVSREKKERFSLILESASTNQTSMYLCASSYRDSVTDTQYFGPGTRLTVL.